This is a list of T cell receptor beta chains from one sample in a study of T cell repertoires in cytomegalovirus infection. Using its own MiXCR run on the reads, TCRdb lists one record per CDR3 protein. Of some 920,000 distinct CDR3 sequences in the sample, around 32% were seen once. No antigen has been assigned to these receptors. Specimen: cultured CD8+ T cells from PBMCs, collected from culture after CMV antigen stimulation. These receptors all stem from a human donor in good health (CMV status not recorded). Some clones in this sample may be carry-over from other donors' samples. CDR3s include the opening cysteine and the closing phenylalanine or tryptophan. D genes are given only for firm matches. Not every row has a clone size; where given, it reads once, few, many or a size class.

j_call clone_size v_call d_call cdr3_nt cdr3_aa
TRBJ2-1 - TRBV2 TRBD2 TGTGCCAGCAGAGGGACTAGACCAGCCCATGAGCAGTTCTTC CASRGTRPAHEQFF
TRBJ2-2 few TRBV27 - TGTGCCAGCCACAGGGACTCCAACACCGGGGAGCTGTTTTTT CASHRDSNTGELFF
TRBJ2-7 few TRBV6-6 TRBD1 TGTGCCAGCAGTTCACCGGACAGGGGAGGCGCCCGGTCTATGAGTGCCGAGCAGTACTTC CASSSPDRGGARSMSAEQYF
TRBJ1-1 many TRBV7-9 TRBD1 TGTGCCAGCAGTTATACAGGGAACAGGGGCACTGAAGCTTTCTTT CASSYTGNRGTEAFF
TRBJ2-1 many TRBV6-6 TRBD2 TGTGCCAGCAGTTACTCCCAACTAGCGGGGGGAACTATACGGCAGTTCTTC CASSYSQLAGGTIRQFF
TRBJ1-5 - TRBV20-1 - TGCAGTGCTAGTAACCGGCCCCCTCCCACGGACACTCGACTTCAGCCCCAGCATTTT CSASNRPPPTDTRLQPQHF
TRBJ2-5 few TRBV7-6 - TGTGCCAGCAGCCCAGAGGTCAGACAAGAGACCCAGTACTTC CASSPEVRQETQYF
TRBJ2-3 - TRBV7-4 - TGTGCCAGCAGCCTAGCCTTCGGACAGAATTCTAGCACAGATACGCAGTATTTT CASSLAFGQNSSTDTQYF
TRBJ1-1 few TRBV6-5 - TGTGCCAGCACCGGCCGGAGCGCAGGGAGTACTGAAGCTTTCTTT CASTGRSAGSTEAFF
TRBJ2-1 - TRBV5-6 - TGTGCCAGCAGCGTGCCCGCCTATGAGCAGTTCTTC CASSVPAYEQFF
TRBJ2-5 - TRBV7-9 - TGTGCCAGCAGCCCCTCACAGGGTCGGGAGACCCAGTACTTC CASSPSQGRETQYF
TRBJ1-1 - TRBV6-5 - TGTGCCAGCAGTTACTCGATAGGGGGTCTGAACACTGAAGCTTTCTTT CASSYSIGGLNTEAFF
TRBJ2-5 - TRBV4-3 - TGCGCCAGCAGCCAAGGTTCGAGGGTTAAAGAGACCCAGTACTTC CASSQGSRVKETQYF
TRBJ2-5 - TRBV19 TRBD2 TGTGCCAGTAGTATGGAGACTAGCTGGGAGACCCAGTACTTC CASSMETSWETQYF
TRBJ1-2 few TRBV6-2/TRBV6-3 - TGTGCCAGCAGTTATAGGACTTTCTGGGGCTACACCTTC CASSYRTFWGYTF
TRBJ1-1 - TRBV4-1 - TGCGCCAGCAGCCAAGACTCAGGGAGGAAAGCTTTCTTT CASSQDSGRKAFF
TRBJ2-7 many TRBV10-2 TRBD2 TGCGCCAGCGGAACTAGCGGGGGGGAAGGCGAGCAGTACTTC CASGTSGGEGEQYF
TRBJ2-1 - TRBV6-5 - TGTGCCAGCAGTTTGGACAGGGGGCTAGCGGGGGGCTCGTACAATGAGCAGTTCTTC CASSLDRGLAGGSYNEQFF
TRBJ1-2 - TRBV9 - TGTGCCAGCACTCCCATGGGGAGTTCGGGCTATGGCTACACCTTC CASTPMGSSGYGYTF
TRBJ1-2 - TRBV12-5 - TGTGCTAGTGACGGGACTTTAGGGGACTATGGCTACACCTTC CASDGTLGDYGYTF
TRBJ2-1 many TRBV28 - TGTGCCAGCAGTTTTAGGCAGGCGGAACTATACAATGAGCAGTTCTTC CASSFRQAELYNEQFF
TRBJ2-1 - TRBV11-1 TRBD1 TGTGCCAGCAGTCCACCCCAGGGGGCCCCTGGGGACAATGAGCAGTTCTTC CASSPPQGAPGDNEQFF
TRBJ2-1 - TRBV9 - TGTACCAGCAGCGGCCCTCAGGCGTATGAGCAGTTCTTC CTSSGPQAYEQFF
TRBJ1-5 - TRBV24-1 - TGTGCCACCAGTGACCCTTATAGCAATCAGCCCCAGCATTTT CATSDPYSNQPQHF
TRBJ2-2 - TRBV7-6 TRBD2 TGTGCCAACAGTCTTACGGGGGGGGTGACCGGGGAGCTGTTTTTT CANSLTGGVTGELFF
TRBJ2-2 - TRBV29-1 - TGCAGCGTTGAAGTTCGGCGCGGGGAGCTGTTTTTT CSVEVRRGELFF
TRBJ1-6 many TRBV7-2 - TGTGCCAGCAGCTTAAGAGCAGCTTCATATAATTCACCCCTCCACTTT CASSLRAASYNSPLHF
TRBJ2-1 - TRBV12-3/TRBV12-4 TRBD2 TGTGCCAGCAAGTCCACTAGCGGGGGGTTATACAATGAGCAGTTCTTC CASKSTSGGLYNEQFF
TRBJ1-4 - TRBV7-6 - TGTGCCAGCAGCCCGGTCCTAGCCACGGAAAAACTGTTTTTT CASSPVLATEKLFF
TRBJ1-1 few TRBV6-8 - TGTGCCAGCAGTGACAGTGCCACTGAAGCTTTCTTT CASSDSATEAFF
TRBJ2-6 few TRBV27 - TGTGCCAGCACCTCTATCATGCTCTCTGGGGCCAACGTCCTGACTTTC CASTSIMLSGANVLTF
TRBJ2-1 - TRBV9 TRBD2 TGTGCCAGCAGCTCTCCCATGGGACTAGCGGGGGCTTCTTACAATGAGCAGTTCTTC CASSSPMGLAGASYNEQFF
TRBJ1-2 once TRBV5-8 - TGTGCCAGCAGCTTCACGGGACACTCCTGGGATGACTACACCTTC CASSFTGHSWDDYTF
TRBJ2-1 - TRBV4-3 - TGCGCCAGCAGCCAAGATAGTAAAAGGTACAATGAGCAGTTCTTC CASSQDSKRYNEQFF
TRBJ1-1 - TRBV7-9 - TGTGCCAGCAGCCCATCCCCGACGGACGACACTGAAGCTTTCTTT CASSPSPTDDTEAFF